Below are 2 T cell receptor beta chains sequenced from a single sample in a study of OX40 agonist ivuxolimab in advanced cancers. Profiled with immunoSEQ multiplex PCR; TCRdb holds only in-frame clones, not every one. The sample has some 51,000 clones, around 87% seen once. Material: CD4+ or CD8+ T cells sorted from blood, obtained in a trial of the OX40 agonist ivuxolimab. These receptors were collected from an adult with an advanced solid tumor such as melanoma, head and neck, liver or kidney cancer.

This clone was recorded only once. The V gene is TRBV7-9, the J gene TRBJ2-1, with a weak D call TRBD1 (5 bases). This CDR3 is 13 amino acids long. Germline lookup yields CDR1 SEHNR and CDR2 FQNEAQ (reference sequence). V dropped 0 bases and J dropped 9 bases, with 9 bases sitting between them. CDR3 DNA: TGTGCCAGCAGCTTAGCGAAAGGGGTTGAGCAGTTCTTC. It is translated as CASSLAKGVEQFF.

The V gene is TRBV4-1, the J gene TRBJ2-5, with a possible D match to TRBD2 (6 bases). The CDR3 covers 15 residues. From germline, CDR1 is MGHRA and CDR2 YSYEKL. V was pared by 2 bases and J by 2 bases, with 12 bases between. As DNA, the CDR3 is TGCGCCAGCAGCCAATTGTGGGGAGGACAAGAGACCCAGTACTTC. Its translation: CASSQLWGGQETQYF.